Below are 4 T cell receptor beta chains sequenced from a single sample in a study of blood T cell repertoires in COVID-19. Sequenced by immunoSEQ multiplex PCR; TCRdb stores in-frame clones only, minus some. The sample carries about 410,000 clones, roughly 85% recorded once. The sample was peripheral blood. The receptors stem from a woman aged 30 to 39 with active or convalescent COVID-19.

This chain joins TRBV2 and TRBJ1-4, with 10 positions matching TRBD1. CDR3 size: 17 residues. Trimming removed 6 bases from V and 7 bases from J; junction bases left unmatched: 14. Germline CDR1 SNHLY, CDR2 FYNNEI. The DNA of the CDR3 is TGTGCCAGCAGCCTGGGACAGGGGATACGCGATGGTGAAAAACTGTTTTTT. It encodes CASSLGQGIRDGEKLFF. The variable domain in full, completed from reference TRBV2 and TRBJ1-4, reads EPEVTQTPSHQVTQMGQEVILRCVPISNHLYFYWYRQILGQKVEFLVSFYNNEISEKSEIFDDQFSVERPDGSNFTLKIRSTKLEDSAMYFCASSLGQGIRDGEKLFFGSGTQLSVL.

This chain links TRBV5-1 with TRBJ2-2, with TRBD1 as a possible D gene (5 bases). With 1 base removed from V and 5 bases from J, the gap between germline ends came to 9 bases. CDR3 length: 14 amino acids. The germline gives CDR1 SGHRS, CDR2 YFSETQ. This chain's CDR3 is CASSLFRVTGELFF. CDR3 sequence (DNA): TGCGCCAGCAGCTTGTTCAGGGTAACCGGGGAGCTGTTTTTT.

The rearrangement uses TRBV7-2 and TRBJ1-6; D gene uncertain. Trimming took 4 bases from V and 7 from J, leaving 11 bases between them. This CDR3 comprises 14 residues. Germline V gene data show CDR1 as SGHTA and CDR2 as FQGNSA. The CDR3 loop reads CASSSKIENSPLHF. DNA for the CDR3: TGTGCCAGCAGCTCGAAAATCGAGAATTCACCCCTCCACTTT.

This sequence joins TRBV2 and TRBJ1-1, with a tentative D call TRBD1 (5 bases). CDR1 is SNHLY and CDR2 is FYNNEI in the germline V gene. CDR3 length: 16 amino acids. Trimming shortened V by 3 bases and J by 6 bases, and 20 bases separated the two germline ends. CDR3 nucleotides: TGTGCCAGCAGTGATGACAAGGGGCGAGGATGGCCTGAAGCTTTCTTT. The encoded protein is CASSDDKGRGWPEAFF.